These 9 T cell receptor beta chains share one sample of origin, sequenced in a study of sequential checkpoint blockade in melanoma. The table came from immunoSEQ multiplex PCR; TCRdb's copy has only in-frame clones and leaves some out. The sample holds some 7,000 clones, roughly a quarter seen once. This sample's treatment: randomized to nivolumab then ipilimumab (arm A) or the reverse (arm B). Sequences were derived from tumor tissue (inferred from file names), sampled from a patient given nivolumab and ipilimumab in sequence. These receptors were taken from a human donor with melanoma.

This clone was seen only a few times. Written as DNA, the CDR3 is TGTGCCAGCAGCTTGATGACAGGGCCTAATGAAAAACTGTTTTTT. It codes for CASSLMTGPNEKLFF. The chain links TRBV11-3 to TRBJ1-4; 7 nucleotides line up with TRBD1. The CDR3 loop spans 15 amino acids. Trimming cost V 3 bases and J 3 bases; bases outside gene matches: 4. Germline values: CDR1 SGHNT, CDR2 YENEEA.

V usage is TRBV6-8 and J usage is TRBJ2-2; 13 bases match TRBD2. The CDR3 extends over 18 amino acids. Germline loops: CDR1 MNHGY, CDR2 SAAAGT. V lost 2 bases and J lost 5; bases outside the gene matches: 8. CDR3 bases: TGTGCCAGCAGTTACGGGCAGACTAGCGGGAGGCGGACCGGGGAGCTGTTTTTT. This translates into CASSYGQTSGRRTGELFF.

V is TRBV19 and J is TRBJ2-1, with D hard to call. The CDR3 runs 13 residues. V lost 10 bases and J lost 3, with 13 bases in between. Germline V CDR1 and CDR2: LNHDA, SQIVND (reference sequence). CDR3 nucleotides: TGTGCCACAAGGGCGGTTAACTACAATGAGCAGTTCTTC. Its translation is CATRAVNYNEQFF.

The chain employs TRBV6-8 and TRBJ2-1; 10 nucleotides line up with TRBD1. The trim removed 5 bases at V and 7 bases at J, leaving 5 bases unmatched. This CDR3 has 14 amino acids. CDR1 is MNHGY, CDR2 SAAAGT, per germline. DNA for the CDR3: TGTGCCAGCAGTAGGGGACAGGGGAGAAATGAGCAGTTCTTC. It is translated as CASSRGQGRNEQFF.

CDR3 sequence (DNA): TGTGCCAGCAGTTACACTAGACACAATGAGCAGTTCTTC. Encoded protein: CASSYTRHNEQFF. V and J are TRBV6-8 and TRBJ2-1, with a weak D call TRBD2 (5 bases). CDR3 length: 13 amino acids. V was clipped by 2 bases and J by 5 bases, with 7 bases between them. CDR1 and CDR2 (germline): MNHGY, SAAAGT.

This clone rates as medium-sized. The V and J genes are TRBV11-3 and TRBJ2-1, with 15 bases aligning to TRBD2. Looked up from germline, CDR1 is SGHNT and CDR2 is YENEEA. The CDR3 has 19 residues. V trimming: 4 bases; J trimming: 8 bases; junction bases outside the gene matches: 15. CDR3 in amino acids: CASSSGLAGGPAKFHEQFF. The CDR3 DNA sequence: TGTGCCAGCAGCTCCGGACTAGCGGGAGGGCCTGCGAAGTTCCATGAGCAGTTCTTC.

J is TRBJ1-1 and V is TRBV5-1; D is possibly TRBD1 (5 bases). Germline CDR1 is SGHRS and CDR2 is YFSETQ. The CDR3 runs to 14 residues. Deletions cut 7 bases from V and 4 bases from J, with 17 bases between. CDR3 amino acids: CASGMRMGTTEAFF. In nucleotides, the CDR3 is TGCGCCAGCGGAATGAGGATGGGGACCACTGAAGCTTTCTTT.

The chain joins TRBV12-5 to TRBJ1-1; maybe TRBD1 (6 bases). The CDR3 has 19 amino acids. Per the germline V gene, CDR1 is LGHNT and CDR2 is FRNRAP. V was pared by 0 bases and J by 6 bases, with 26 bases between. The CDR3 here is CASGLVFASGAVGRAEAFF. Written as DNA, the CDR3 is TGTGCTAGTGGTTTGGTTTTTGCATCAGGGGCCGTCGGCAGGGCTGAAGCTTTCTTT.

This clone was picked up a small number of times. The J gene is TRBJ2-5, the V gene TRBV11-3; D is possibly TRBD2 (6 bases). This CDR3 is built from 15 residues. Germline assignment: CDR1 SGHNT and CDR2 YENEEA. V shed 5 bases and J shed 4 bases, with 17 bases lying between them. The CDR3 is CASSPGGALRETQYF. In nucleotides, the CDR3 is TGTGCCAGCAGCCCTGGCGGGGCTTTAAGAGAGACCCAGTACTTC.